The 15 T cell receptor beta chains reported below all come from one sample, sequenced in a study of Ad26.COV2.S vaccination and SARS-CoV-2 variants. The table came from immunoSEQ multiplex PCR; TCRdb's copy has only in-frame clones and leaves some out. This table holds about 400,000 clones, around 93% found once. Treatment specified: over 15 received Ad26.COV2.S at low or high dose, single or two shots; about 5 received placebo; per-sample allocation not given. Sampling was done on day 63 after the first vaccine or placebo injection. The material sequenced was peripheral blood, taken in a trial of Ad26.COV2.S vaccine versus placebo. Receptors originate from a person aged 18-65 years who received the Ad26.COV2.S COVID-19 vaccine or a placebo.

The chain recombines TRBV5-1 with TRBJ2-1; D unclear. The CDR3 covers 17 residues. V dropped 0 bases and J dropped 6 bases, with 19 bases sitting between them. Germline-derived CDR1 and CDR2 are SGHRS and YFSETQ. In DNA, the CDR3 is TGCGCCAGCAGCTTGGAATTGTTGGGTGTAGGCCTCAATGAGCAGTTCTTC. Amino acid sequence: CASSLELLGVGLNEQFF. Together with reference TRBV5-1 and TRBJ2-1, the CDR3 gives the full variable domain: KAGVTQTPRYLIKTRGQQVTLSCSPISGHRSVSWYQQTPGQGLQFLFEYFSETQRNKGNFPGRFSGRQFSNSRSEMNVSTLELGDSALYLCASSLELLGVGLNEQFFGPGTRLTVL.

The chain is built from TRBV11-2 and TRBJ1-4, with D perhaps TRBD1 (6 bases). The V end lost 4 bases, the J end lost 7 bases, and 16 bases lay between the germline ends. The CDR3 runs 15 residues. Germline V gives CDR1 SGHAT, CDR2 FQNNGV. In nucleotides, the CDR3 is TGTGCCAGCAGCTCCCACACGGGGGCCTCTGAAAAACTGTTTTTT. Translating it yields CASSSHTGASEKLFF.

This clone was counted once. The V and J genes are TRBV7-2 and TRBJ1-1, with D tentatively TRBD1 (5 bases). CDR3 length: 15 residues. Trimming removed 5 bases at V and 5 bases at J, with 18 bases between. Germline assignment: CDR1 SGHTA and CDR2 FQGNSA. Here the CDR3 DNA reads TGTGCCAGCAGCCCTGTGTGGGGGAGGAGGACTGAAGCTTTCTTT. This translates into CASSPVWGRRTEAFF.

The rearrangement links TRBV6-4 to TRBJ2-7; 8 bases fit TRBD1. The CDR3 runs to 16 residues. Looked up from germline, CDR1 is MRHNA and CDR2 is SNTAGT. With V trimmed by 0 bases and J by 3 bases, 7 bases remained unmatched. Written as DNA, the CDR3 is TGTGCCAGCAGTGACTCGAAGGGACAGGAGTTCTACGAGCAGTACTTC. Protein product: CASSDSKGQEFYEQYF.

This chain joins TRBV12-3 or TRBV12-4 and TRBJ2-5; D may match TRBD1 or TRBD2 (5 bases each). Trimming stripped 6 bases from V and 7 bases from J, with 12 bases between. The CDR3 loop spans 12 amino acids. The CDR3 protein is CASRRGLGTQYF. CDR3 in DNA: TGTGCCAGCAGGAGGGGATTAGGGACCCAGTACTTC.

The CDR3 DNA reads as TGTGCCAGCAGCTTGGTGGGGTCGGTAGGGTACTTTGGCTACACCTTC. This sequence encodes CASSLVGSVGYFGYTF. The chain joins TRBV5-6 to TRBJ1-2; D ambiguous. CDR3 length: 16 residues. V shed 0 bases and J shed 7 bases, with 19 bases lying between them. Germline CDR1 and CDR2: SGHDT and YYEEEE.

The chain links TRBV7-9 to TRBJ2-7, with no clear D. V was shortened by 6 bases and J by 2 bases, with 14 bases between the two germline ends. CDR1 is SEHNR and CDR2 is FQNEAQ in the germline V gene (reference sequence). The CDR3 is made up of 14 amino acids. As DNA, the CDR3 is TGTGCCAGCAGATCTGGTCTCGAAGCCTACGAGCAGTACTTC. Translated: CASRSGLEAYEQYF.

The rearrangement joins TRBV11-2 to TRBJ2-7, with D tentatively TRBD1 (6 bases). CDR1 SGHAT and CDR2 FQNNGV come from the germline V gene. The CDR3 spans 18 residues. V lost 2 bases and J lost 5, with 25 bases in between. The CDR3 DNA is TGTGCCAGCAGCTTATTAGGCCCAGTGCGGCAGGGGAACAACGAGCAGTACTTC. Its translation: CASSLLGPVRQGNNEQYF.

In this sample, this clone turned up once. The CDR3 loop is CASSSRGTGLTGELFF. The CDR3 coding sequence is TGTGCCAGCAGTTCGAGGGGGACAGGCCTCACCGGGGAGCTGTTTTTT. The rearrangement uses TRBV27 and TRBJ2-2, with 8 positions matching TRBD1. This CDR3 has 16 residues. The germline V gene encodes CDR1 MNHEY and CDR2 SMNVEV (reference sequence). Losses at the gene ends were 4 bases for V and 4 bases for J; bases not matched to a gene: 8.

The CDR3 loop is CASSYLGQGTYEQYF. The CDR3 DNA sequence: TGTGCCAGCAGTTACCTTGGACAGGGTACCTACGAGCAGTACTTC. J is TRBJ2-7 and V is TRBV6-2 or TRBV6-3; 8 bases fit TRBD1. This CDR3 comprises 15 residues. The germline V gene encodes CDR1 MNHEY and CDR2 SVGEGT. The trim removed 2 bases at V and 2 bases at J, leaving 5 bases unmatched.

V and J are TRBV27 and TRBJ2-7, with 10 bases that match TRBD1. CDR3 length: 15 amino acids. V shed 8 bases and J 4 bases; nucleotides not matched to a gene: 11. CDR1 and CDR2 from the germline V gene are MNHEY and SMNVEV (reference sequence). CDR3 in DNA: TGTGCCAGCCTCCGGGGACAGGGGCCCTTGTACGAGCAGTACTTC. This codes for CASLRGQGPLYEQYF.

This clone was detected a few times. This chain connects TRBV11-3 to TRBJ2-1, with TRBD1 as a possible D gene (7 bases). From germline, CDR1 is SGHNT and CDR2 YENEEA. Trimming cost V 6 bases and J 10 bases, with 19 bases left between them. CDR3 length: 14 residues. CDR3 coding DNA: TGTGCCAGCAGACTCGCGAAGGCAGGGGGGGAGCAGTTCTTC. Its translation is CASRLAKAGGEQFF.

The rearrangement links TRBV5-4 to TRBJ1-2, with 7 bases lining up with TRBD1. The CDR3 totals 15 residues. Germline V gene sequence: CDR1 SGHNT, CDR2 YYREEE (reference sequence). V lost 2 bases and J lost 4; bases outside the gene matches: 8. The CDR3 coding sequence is TGTGCCAGCAGCTTAGCCCGGACAGGTGGCTATGGCTACACCTTC. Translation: CASSLARTGGYGYTF. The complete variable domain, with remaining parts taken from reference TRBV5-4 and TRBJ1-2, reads ETGVTQSPTHLIKTRGQQVTLRCSSQSGHNTVSWYQQALGQGPQFIFQYYREEENGRGNFPPRFSGLQFPNYSSELNVNALELDDSALYLCASSLARTGGYGYTFGSGTRLTVV.

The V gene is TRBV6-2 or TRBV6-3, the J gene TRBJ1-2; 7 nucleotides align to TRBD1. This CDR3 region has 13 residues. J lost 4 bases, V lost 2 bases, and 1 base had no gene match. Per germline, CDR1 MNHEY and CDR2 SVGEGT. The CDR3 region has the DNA TGTGCCAGCAGTTACGACAGGGTCTATGGCTACACCTTC. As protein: CASSYDRVYGYTF.

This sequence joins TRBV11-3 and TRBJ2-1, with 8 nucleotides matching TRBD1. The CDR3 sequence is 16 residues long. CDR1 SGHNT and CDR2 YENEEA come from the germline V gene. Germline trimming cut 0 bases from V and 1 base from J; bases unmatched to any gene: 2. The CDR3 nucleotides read TGTGCCAGCAGCTTAGATGGGGACAGGTCCTACAATGAGCAGTTCTTC. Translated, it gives CASSLDGDRSYNEQFF.